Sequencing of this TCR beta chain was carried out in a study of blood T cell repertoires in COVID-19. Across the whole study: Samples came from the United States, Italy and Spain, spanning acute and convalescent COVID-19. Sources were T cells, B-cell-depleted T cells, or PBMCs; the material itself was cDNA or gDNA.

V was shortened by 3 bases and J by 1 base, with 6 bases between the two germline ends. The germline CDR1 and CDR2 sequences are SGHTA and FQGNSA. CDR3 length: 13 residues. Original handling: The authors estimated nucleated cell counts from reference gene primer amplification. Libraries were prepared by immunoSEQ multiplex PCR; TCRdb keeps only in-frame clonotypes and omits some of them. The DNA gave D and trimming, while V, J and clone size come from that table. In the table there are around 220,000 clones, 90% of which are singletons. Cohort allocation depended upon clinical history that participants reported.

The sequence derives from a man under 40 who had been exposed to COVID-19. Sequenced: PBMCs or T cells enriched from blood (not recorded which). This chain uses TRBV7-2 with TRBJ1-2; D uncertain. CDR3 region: CASSLSINYGYTF. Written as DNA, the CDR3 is TGTGCCAGCAGCTTGAGTATTAACTATGGCTACACCTTC.